A single sample is the source of the 8 T cell receptor beta chains below, sequenced in a study of blood T cell repertoires in COVID-19. This table comes from immunoSEQ multiplex PCR, and its TCRdb copy is limited to in-frame clones, with some not included. The table has 100,000 to 120,000 clones, about nine tenths seen once; the top ten hold approximately 4.3%. The sample comprised peripheral blood. All receptors come from a woman aged 45 to 65 with acute or convalescent COVID-19.

The gene calls are TRBV10-3 and TRBJ2-1; 11 bases agree with TRBD1. V lost 11 bases and J lost 1; bases outside the gene matches: 4. The CDR3 is made up of 14 amino acids. Germline values: CDR1 ENHRY, CDR2 SYGVKD. CDR3 DNA sequence: TGTGCCTCACGGGACAGGGGGTCCTACAATGAGCAGTTCTTC. Translation: CASRDRGSYNEQFF.

This clone has just a few counts. The V and J genes are TRBV10-3 and TRBJ2-1; 7 bases line up with TRBD2. The J segment lost 0 bases and the V segment lost 6 bases, leaving 5 bases of the junction unmatched. This CDR3 contains 15 residues. Germline lookup yields CDR1 ENHRY and CDR2 SYGVKD. The CDR3 spells CAIRGGVSSYNEQFF. The DNA of the CDR3 is TGTGCCATCAGGGGGGGGGTTAGCTCCTACAATGAGCAGTTCTTC.

This chain uses TRBV7-3 with TRBJ2-4, with D possibly TRBD2 on 6 matching bases. Trimming removed 5 bases at V and 1 base at J, with 15 bases between. This CDR3 is 16 amino acids long. Germline CDR1 is SGHTA and CDR2 is FQGTGA. The CDR3 DNA follows: TGTGCCAGCAGCCCTACTAGCAGCGGGGCCAAAAACATTCAGTACTTC. It encodes CASSPTSSGAKNIQYF.

This chain connects TRBV4-1 to TRBJ1-2; possibly TRBD1 for D (5 bases). This CDR3 is built from 15 residues. Germline values: CDR1 MGHRA, CDR2 YSYEKL. V was pared by 2 bases and J by 7 bases, with 17 bases between. CDR3 DNA sequence: TGCGCCAGCAGCCAACTACCGACAGCTCCCAGTGGCTACACCTTC. Amino acid sequence: CASSQLPTAPSGYTF.

V and J are TRBV24-1 and TRBJ1-5; the match to TRBD1 covers 9 bases. The CDR3 is 14 residues long. Germline loops: CDR1 KGHDR, CDR2 SFDVKD. V shed 4 bases, J shed 10 bases, and the junction held 7 bases outside the gene matches. The CDR3 coding sequence is TGTGCCACCAGTGAGTCGACAGGGGGGACCCCCCAGCATTTT. Protein: CATSESTGGTPQHF.

This clone appeared once. V is TRBV25-1 and J is TRBJ1-6; D is undetermined. Germline CDR1 is MGHDK and CDR2 is SYGVNS. Trimming took off 2 bases at V and 10 bases at J, with 9 bases between the two ends. CDR3 length: 13 amino acids. Here the CDR3 reads CASSEQGSSPLHF. CDR3 coding DNA: TGTGCCAGCAGTGAACAAGGGAGCTCACCCCTCCACTTT.

V is TRBV28 and J is TRBJ1-2, with D hard to call. The V end lost 6 bases, the J end lost 7 bases, and 9 bases lay between the germline ends. Germline V lookup: CDR1 MDHEN, CDR2 SYDVKM. This CDR3 comprises 11 residues. CDR3 sequence reads: CASSRGGGYTF. In nucleotides, the CDR3 is TGTGCCAGCAGCCGGGGTGGTGGCTACACCTTC.

The chain combines TRBV11-2 with TRBJ1-6; TRBD1 matches 9 bases. The V segment lost 5 bases and the J segment 9 bases; nucleotides outside the gene matches: 8. The V gene's germline CDR1 is SGHAT and CDR2 FQNNGV. The CDR3 is made up of 15 amino acids. CDR3 bases: TGTGCCAGCAGCGCCGGACAGGGGTCGGGTTCACCCCTCCACTTT. This sequence encodes CASSAGQGSGSPLHF.